This record concerns one T cell receptor (beta chain) sequence. Its specificity is unknown. Donors included only healthy HIV-negative adults lacking recent acute infections or vaccinations. These data belong to a study of shared clonotypes between healthy human individuals. The assay ran at deep level. Produced via immunoSEQ multiplex PCR; TCRdb's table is partial and in-frame only. The sample yields 2 million to 2.5 million clones, 90% to 97% seen once. General study results and limits: Although depth was large, rarefaction showed that sequencing of the sorted subsets was incomplete. An expected dependence of interdonor clonotype sharing on sequencing depth was noted.

The specimen sequenced was naive CD4+ T cells sorted from blood. Subset meaning: CD45RA+ positively selected. The clonotype was recovered from a man in his late teens or twenties in good health.

In DNA, the CDR3 is TGTGCCAGCGCTTTGGGGCAATCTGGAAACACCATATATTTT. Translated: CASALGQSGNTIYF. The genes are TRBV7-9 and TRBJ1-3; a weak D match, TRBD1 (5 bases). This CDR3 comprises 14 residues. The germline gives CDR1 SEHNR, CDR2 FQNEAQ (reference sequence). The V end lost 8 bases, the J end lost 1 base, and 12 bases lay between the germline ends.